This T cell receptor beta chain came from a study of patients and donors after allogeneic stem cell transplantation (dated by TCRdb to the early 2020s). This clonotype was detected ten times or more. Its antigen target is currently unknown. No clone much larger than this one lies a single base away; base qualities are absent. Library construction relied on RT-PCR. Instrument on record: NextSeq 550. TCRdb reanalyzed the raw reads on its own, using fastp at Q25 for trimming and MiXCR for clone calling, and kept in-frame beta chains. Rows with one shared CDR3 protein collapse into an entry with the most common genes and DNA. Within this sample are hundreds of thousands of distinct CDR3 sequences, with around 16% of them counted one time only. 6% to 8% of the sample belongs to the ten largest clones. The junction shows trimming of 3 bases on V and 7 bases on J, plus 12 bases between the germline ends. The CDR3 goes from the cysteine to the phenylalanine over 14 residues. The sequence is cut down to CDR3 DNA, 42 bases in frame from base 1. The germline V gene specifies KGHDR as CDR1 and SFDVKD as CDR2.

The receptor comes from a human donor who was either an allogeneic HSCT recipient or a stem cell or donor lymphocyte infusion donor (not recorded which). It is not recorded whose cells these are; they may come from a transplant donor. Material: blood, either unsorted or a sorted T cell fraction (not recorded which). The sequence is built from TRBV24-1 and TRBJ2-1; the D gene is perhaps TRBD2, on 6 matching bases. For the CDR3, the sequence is CATSDPGGRNEQFF. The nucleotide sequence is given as TGTGCCACCAGTGATCCCGGGGGTCGAAATGAGCAGTTCTTC.